Listed below are T cell receptor beta chains from one sample, sequenced in a study of identical twins. MiXCR, run by TCRdb on the 5' RACE reads, gives a single entry per CDR3 protein. The profile shows just under 650,000 distinct CDR3 sequences, less than 9% of them singletons. The data also belong to a second study, concerning yellow fever vaccine responses in identical twins.

The source material was PBMCs. These receptors were taken from a woman under 30 in good health. The CDR3 runs from the conserved cysteine through the conserved F or W. D genes are given only for firm matches. For some rows the clone size is stated as once, few or many, or as a class when expanded; others skip it.

D gene	V gene	clone size	J gene	CDR3 protein	CDR3 DNA
TRBD2	TRBV20-1	few	TRBJ2-3	CSATSGGNTDTQYF	TGCAGTGCTACTAGCGGGGGGAACACAGATACGCAGTATTTT
TRBD2	TRBV6-2/TRBV6-3	.	TRBJ2-1	CVSRPAGTSYSKQFF	TGTGTCAGCAGACCAGCCGGGACTAGTTACAGTAAGCAGTTCTTC
TRBD1	TRBV12-3/TRBV12-4	few	TRBJ2-6	CASSPTGGGSGANVLTF	TGTGCCAGCAGCCCGACAGGGGGCGGCTCTGGGGCCAACGTCCTGACTTTC
.	TRBV5-1	many	TRBJ2-1	CASSLVPGVNEQFF	TGCGCCAGCAGCTTGGTTCCAGGGGTCAATGAGCAGTTCTTC
.	TRBV12-3/TRBV12-4	few	TRBJ2-6	CASNLALVEQSGANVLTF	TGTGCCAGCAACTTGGCCCTTGTAGAGCAGTCTGGGGCCAACGTCCTGACTTTC
TRBD2	TRBV28	many	TRBJ2-5	CASSILAGGLGQETQYF	TGTGCCAGCAGTATACTAGCGGGGGGGCTCGGTCAAGAGACCCAGTACTTC
.	TRBV4-1	.	TRBJ1-6	CASSQPGPNPLHF	TGCGCCAGCAGCCAACCGGGACCAAACCCCCTCCACTTT
TRBD2	TRBV9	.	TRBJ2-3	CASSEGLAGADTQYF	TGTGCCAGCAGCGAGGGACTAGCGGGTGCAGATACGCAGTATTTT
.	TRBV20-1	few	TRBJ1-6	CSARVQGYNSPLHF	TGCAGTGCTAGAGTACAGGGTTATAATTCACCCCTCCACTTT
TRBD2	TRBV2	many	TRBJ2-1	CASSRGDGLYNEQFF	TGTGCCAGCAGTCGGGGGGATGGCCTTTACAATGAGCAGTTCTTC
.	TRBV9	.	TRBJ2-2	CASSAEGNTGELFF	TGTGCCAGCAGCGCAGAGGGGAACACCGGGGAGCTGTTTTTT
TRBD1	TRBV25-1	many	TRBJ2-3	CASSEGTIRGQGAYTDTQYF	TGTGCCAGCAGTGAGGGCACGATCAGGGGACAGGGAGCCTACACAGATACGCAGTATTTT
.	TRBV6-5	.	TRBJ1-6	CASSYTRDSPLHF	TGTGCCAGCAGTTATACTAGGGATTCACCCCTCCACTTT
.	TRBV10-3	many	TRBJ2-2	CAAARQEGTSGELFF	TGTGCTGCCGCCCGACAGGAAGGAACGTCCGGGGAGCTGTTTTTT
.	TRBV3-1	few	TRBJ2-6	CASSQVSSGANVLTF	TGTGCCAGCAGCCAAGTCAGCTCTGGGGCCAACGTCCTGACTTTC
.	TRBV18	.	TRBJ2-1	CASSPDAAYNEQFF	TGTGCCAGCTCACCAGATGCAGCCTACAATGAGCAGTTCTTC
.	TRBV11-2	few	TRBJ2-2	CASSLVQWAVGELFF	TGTGCCAGCAGCTTAGTCCAATGGGCCGTCGGGGAGCTGTTTTTT
TRBD2	TRBV11-1	.	TRBJ2-3	CASSPLAGAEVYADTQYF	TGTGCCAGCAGCCCACTAGCGGGAGCCGAGGTATACGCAGATACGCAGTATTTT
TRBD2	TRBV10-3	many	TRBJ2-1	CAIREASGTYNEQFF	TGTGCCATCAGGGAAGCTAGCGGTACCTACAATGAGCAGTTCTTC
TRBD2	TRBV11-2	few	TRBJ2-1	CASSLFSTGLPSYNEQFF	TGTGCCAGCAGCTTATTTTCTACGGGACTACCCAGTTACAATGAGCAGTTCTTC
TRBD1	TRBV27	few	TRBJ2-7	CASSLRNRGDEQYF	TGTGCCAGCAGTTTACGGAACAGGGGCGACGAGCAGTACTTC
.	TRBV5-1	many	TRBJ2-7	CASSLGGGIGTYEQYF	TGCGCCAGCAGCTTGGGTGGCGGGATAGGGACCTACGAGCAGTACTTC
TRBD2	TRBV14	.	TRBJ2-1	CASSQPQRDPWNEQFF	TGTGCCAGCAGCCAGCCCCAGCGGGACCCCTGGAATGAGCAGTTCTTC
.	TRBV4-1	few	TRBJ1-2	CASSQVSNGVESYGYTF	TGCGCCAGCAGCCAAGTTTCAAATGGAGTGGAGTCCTATGGCTACACCTTC
.	TRBV12-3/TRBV12-4	few	TRBJ2-7	CASSLWTLRYEQYF	TGTGCCAGCAGTTTATGGACTCTACGTTACGAGCAGTACTTC
TRBD1	TRBV5-8	few	TRBJ2-1	CASSWDRNYNEQFF	TGTGCCAGCAGCTGGGACAGAAATTACAATGAGCAGTTCTTC
.	TRBV12-3/TRBV12-4	many	TRBJ2-1	CASSLEAGHEQFF	TGTGCCAGCAGTTTGGAGGCAGGTCATGAGCAGTTCTTC
.	TRBV7-3	.	TRBJ2-5	CASSLGTRETQYF	TGTGCCAGCAGCTTAGGGACAAGGGAGACCCAGTACTTC
.	TRBV29-1	.	TRBJ2-1	CSVDAQSGEQFF	TGCAGCGTTGACGCGCAGTCGGGTGAGCAGTTCTTC
.	TRBV28	few	TRBJ1-6	CASSFETFNSPLHF	TGTGCCAGCAGTTTTGAGACTTTTAATTCACCCCTCCACTTT
.	TRBV4-1	few	TRBJ2-7	CASSQGVGAYEQYF	TGCGCCAGCAGCCAGGGGGTAGGGGCCTACGAGCAGTACTTC
TRBD2	TRBV12-3/TRBV12-4	many	TRBJ2-1	CASSLQLAVYNEQFF	TGTGCCAGCAGTTTACAACTAGCGGTCTACAATGAGCAGTTCTTC
.	TRBV20-1	.	TRBJ2-7	CSAIGDQTLEQYF	TGCAGTGCTATCGGGGACCAAACTCTCGAGCAGTACTTC
.	TRBV20-1	.	TRBJ2-1	CSASGSGIEQFF	TGCAGTGCTAGCGGGAGCGGCATTGAGCAGTTCTTC
TRBD2	TRBV6-1	.	TRBJ2-1	CASSASGSWNEQFF	TGTGCCAGCAGTGCAAGCGGGAGTTGGAATGAGCAGTTCTTC
TRBD2	TRBV6-5	.	TRBJ2-7	CASSYLAGAYEQYF	TGTGCCAGCAGTTACCTAGCGGGAGCATACGAGCAGTACTTC
.	TRBV4-1	few	TRBJ1-2	CASSQDGENRAYGYTF	TGCGCCAGCAGCCAAGATGGAGAAAACAGGGCTTATGGCTACACCTTC
.	TRBV6-2/TRBV6-3	.	TRBJ2-4	CASSYTREKNIQYF	TGTGCCAGCAGTTATACCAGGGAGAAAAACATTCAGTACTTC
TRBD1	TRBV20-1	.	TRBJ1-2	CSANIARQGGYTF	TGCAGTGCAAACATCGCCCGACAGGGTGGCTACACCTTC
TRBD2	TRBV12-3/TRBV12-4	.	TRBJ2-7	CASRQTGTSAYEQYF	TGTGCCAGCAGACAAACCGGGACTAGCGCCTACGAGCAGTACTTC
TRBD2	TRBV20-1	.	TRBJ2-5	CSAPPGAGGRETQYF	TGCAGTGCTCCGCCGGGTGCGGGAGGACGAGAGACCCAGTACTTC
TRBD1	TRBV25-1	many	TRBJ2-1	CASASGTEDYNEQFF	TGTGCCAGCGCCTCCGGGACAGAAGACTACAATGAGCAGTTCTTC
TRBD1	TRBV5-1	.	TRBJ1-1	CASSPWTGIGTEAFF	TGCGCCAGCAGCCCCTGGACAGGGATAGGCACTGAAGCTTTCTTT
TRBD2	TRBV7-2	many	TRBJ2-3	CASSTRVAGVSTDTQYF	TGTGCCAGCAGCACCCGCGTAGCGGGGGTTAGCACAGATACGCAGTATTTT
.	TRBV5-1	few	TRBJ1-1	CASSLSGMNTEASF	TGCGCCAGCAGCTTAAGCGGGATGAACACTGAAGCTTCCTTT
.	TRBV7-8	many	TRBJ1-1	CASSLAPGGLNTEAFF	TGTGCCAGCAGCTTAGCGCCGGGGGGGCTGAACACTGAAGCTTTCTTT
.	TRBV6-1	few	TRBJ1-2	CASSEYRYGYTF	TGTGCCAGCAGTGAATACCGCTATGGCTACACCTTC
.	TRBV4-1	few	TRBJ2-1	CASSLGVVSYNEQFF	TGCGCCAGCAGCCTCGGGGTGGTCTCCTACAATGAGCAGTTCTTC
TRBD2	TRBV7-3	.	TRBJ2-4	CASSLTFPGSGGAGGAKNIQYF	TGTGCCAGCAGCTTAACGTTTCCGGGTAGCGGGGGGGCCGGGGGAGCCAAAAACATTCAGTACTTC
.	TRBV12-3/TRBV12-4	many	TRBJ2-7	CASSLTEATGYEQYF	TGTGCCAGCAGTTTAACTGAGGCGACAGGCTACGAGCAGTACTTC
TRBD2	TRBV10-3	many	TRBJ2-2	CATASGVPGELFF	TGTGCCACTGCTAGCGGGGTCCCCGGGGAGCTGTTTTTT
.	TRBV27	many	TRBJ1-2	CARRGLRAYGYTF	TGTGCCAGGCGGGGCCTCAGGGCCTATGGCTACACCTTC